Listed below are T cell receptor beta chains from one sample, sequenced in a study of T cell changes during pregnancy in multiple sclerosis. Data came from immunoSEQ multiplex PCR; TCRdb stores just in-frame clones and leaves some out. The sample shows around 130,000 clones, around 95% of them seen only once. The sequencing used peripheral blood, collected after pregnancy. These receptors came from a female donor with multiple sclerosis, enrolled in a pregnancy study. Both conserved end residues are part of each CDR3. The D gene is left open where the match is weak. Clone size, where shown, is once, few, many, or a class for clones that have expanded.

abundance	j_gene	v_gene	d_gene	CDR3aa	CDR3nt
few	TRBJ2-1	TRBV14	TRBD2	CASSQIWGLAGESEQFF	TGTGCCAGCAGCCAGATTTGGGGTCTAGCGGGAGAGAGTGAGCAGTTCTTC
.	TRBJ2-2	TRBV2	.	CASSEDGVGVGELFF	TGTGCCAGCAGTGAAGACGGGGTTGGGGTCGGGGAGCTGTTTTTT
.	TRBJ2-4	TRBV6-1	.	CASSEALGGSF	TGTGCCAGCAGTGAAGCGCTAGGGGGAAGCTTC
.	TRBJ1-3	TRBV27	TRBD1	CASRQMGGQGSHTIYF	TGTGCCAGCAGGCAAATGGGGGGACAGGGGAGCCACACCATATATTTT
.	TRBJ2-5	TRBV5-1	.	CASSTLSGQETQYF	TGCGCCAGCAGCACCCTTAGCGGCCAAGAGACCCAGTACTTC
.	TRBJ2-1	TRBV6-6	TRBD2	CASSPGLAVNEQFF	TGTGCCAGCAGTCCGGGACTAGCGGTCAATGAGCAGTTCTTC
.	TRBJ2-3	TRBV7-9	TRBD2	CASSQIMGLSTDTQYF	TGTGCCAGCAGCCAAATCATGGGACTAAGCACAGATACGCAGTATTTT
.	TRBJ2-5	TRBV5-1	.	CASSLLTGEETQYF	TGCGCCAGCAGCTTGTTAACAGGTGAAGAGACCCAGTACTTC
.	TRBJ2-1	TRBV7-7	.	CASSFGTYASEQFF	TGTGCTAGCAGCTTCGGGACTTATGCCAGTGAGCAGTTCTTC
.	TRBJ1-1	TRBV19	.	CASSISQEAFF	TGTGCCAGTAGTATCTCACAGGAAGCTTTCTTT
.	TRBJ1-4	TRBV19	.	CASSKTGGDEKLFF	TGTGCCAGTAGTAAGACTGGGGGGGATGAAAAACTGTTTTTT
.	TRBJ2-3	TRBV6-4	TRBD1	CASSSGTGANTQYF	TGTGCCAGCAGCTCCGGGACAGGGGCAAATACGCAGTATTTT
.	TRBJ2-7	TRBV28	TRBD2	CASSTSGLSSYEQYF	TGTGCCAGCAGTACTAGCGGGTTGAGCTCCTACGAGCAGTACTTC
.	TRBJ2-5	TRBV6-1	.	CASSEDWGGETQYF	TGTGCCAGCAGTGAAGATTGGGGAGGAGAGACCCAGTACTTC
.	TRBJ1-2	TRBV19	TRBD1	CAIGTDYGYTF	TGTGCCATCGGGACAGACTATGGCTACACCTTC
.	TRBJ2-7	TRBV4-1	.	CASSQDWTITYEQYF	TGCGCCAGCAGCCAAGATTGGACTATAACCTACGAGCAGTACTTC
.	TRBJ1-1	TRBV2	TRBD1	CASPRDSTDTEAFF	TGTGCCAGCCCCCGGGACAGTACCGACACTGAAGCTTTCTTT
few	TRBJ1-2	TRBV14	TRBD1	CASSGDRPYGYTF	TGTGCCAGCAGTGGGGACAGGCCCTATGGCTACACCTTC
.	TRBJ2-7	TRBV7-2	.	CASSLRWSSYEQYF	TGTGCCAGCAGCTTACGATGGAGCTCCTACGAGCAGTACTTC
once	TRBJ2-2	TRBV29-1	TRBD2	CSGRREGSTGELFF	TGCAGCGGAAGGCGGGAGGGCAGCACCGGGGAGCTGTTTTTT
.	TRBJ2-2	TRBV29-1	.	CSVRGSGELFF	TGCAGCGTTCGGGGGTCCGGGGAGCTGTTTTTT
.	TRBJ2-7	TRBV27	.	CASSLASSYEQYF	TGTGCCAGCAGTTTGGCCTCCTCCTACGAGCAGTACTTC
.	TRBJ2-1	TRBV7-2	.	CASSLVPSQGNEQFF	TGTGCCAGCAGCTTAGTACCCTCACAGGGCAATGAGCAGTTCTTC
.	TRBJ2-1	TRBV9	TRBD2	CASSGVGTRIGQFF	TGTGCCAGCAGCGGGGTGGGGACTAGAATAGGGCAGTTCTTC
.	TRBJ2-1	TRBV5-4	.	CASSSSGQVGEQFF	TGTGCCAGCAGCTCGAGCGGTCAGGTCGGTGAGCAGTTCTTC
.	TRBJ2-5	TRBV6-5	.	CASSYAYQETQYF	TGTGCCAGCAGTTACGCGTACCAAGAGACCCAGTACTTC
.	TRBJ1-6	TRBV28	TRBD1	CASSRDSSANSPLHF	TGTGCCAGCAGCCGGGACAGTTCCGCTAATTCACCCCTCCACTTT
.	TRBJ2-1	TRBV20-1	.	CSAQYNEQFF	TGCAGTGCCCAATACAATGAGCAGTTCTTC
.	TRBJ1-2	TRBV9	.	CASSVDRYGYTF	TGTGCCAGCAGCGTAGATCGCTATGGCTACACCTTC
.	TRBJ2-7	TRBV27	TRBD2	CASRPGLAGGPYEQYF	TGTGCCAGCAGACCGGGACTAGCGGGGGGTCCCTACGAGCAGTACTTC
.	TRBJ2-3	TRBV11-3	.	CASSLRGGVADTQYF	TGTGCCAGCAGCCTCCGGGGTGGGGTAGCGGATACGCAGTATTTT
.	TRBJ2-1	TRBV19	TRBD2	CASSMIVAGGYNEQFF	TGTGCCAGTAGTATGATCGTTGCGGGAGGATACAATGAGCAGTTCTTC
.	TRBJ2-3	TRBV15	TRBD2	CATDAGLAGNTDTQYF	TGTGCCACCGATGCGGGGCTAGCGGGGAACACAGATACGCAGTATTTT
.	TRBJ2-7	TRBV2	TRBD1	CASSMDRGLNEQYF	TGTGCCAGCAGTATGGACAGGGGGCTCAACGAGCAGTACTTC
.	TRBJ1-5	TRBV19	.	CASSMEVGIGQPQHF	TGTGCCAGTAGTATGGAGGTGGGGATTGGGCAGCCCCAGCATTTT
.	TRBJ1-2	TRBV21-1	.	CARTSMPGQILANYGYTF	TGTGCCAGGACATCGATGCCGGGACAAATATTAGCTAACTATGGCTACACCTTC
.	TRBJ1-2	TRBV25-1	TRBD1	CASSVGRPGQGYGYTF	TGTGCCAGCAGTGTAGGTCGACCGGGACAGGGATATGGCTACACCTTC
.	TRBJ2-5	TRBV7-7	.	CASTAGGTQYF	TGTGCTAGCACCGCTGGAGGGACCCAGTACTTC
.	TRBJ1-5	TRBV28	.	CASSRRVGNQPQHF	TGTGCCAGCAGCAGGAGGGTTGGCAATCAGCCCCAGCATTTT
.	TRBJ2-5	TRBV7-7	.	CASSLEGRETQYF	TGTGCTAGCAGCTTAGAGGGGCGAGAGACCCAGTACTTC